These T cell receptor beta chains were read from a single sample in a study of OX40 agonist ivuxolimab in advanced cancers. The data were produced by immunoSEQ multiplex PCR, yet TCRdb's version contains in-frame clones alone and is incomplete. The table shows roughly 98,000 clones, with about 80% occurring only once. The source material was CD4+ or CD8+ T cells sorted from blood, sampled in a trial of the OX40 agonist ivuxolimab. All receptors derive from an adult with an advanced solid tumor such as melanoma, head and neck, liver or kidney cancer. CDR3s include the opening cysteine and the closing phenylalanine or tryptophan. The D gene is left open where the match is weak. The size entry is marked missing in some rows and otherwise reads once, few, many or a size class.

TRBJ1-2 | - | - | TRBV19 | CASSPGTHYGYTF | TGTGCCAGTAGTCCAGGGACACACTATGGCTACACCTTC
TRBJ1-2 | - | - | TRBV7-2 | CASSDPDRTYGYTF | TGTGCCAGCAGCGACCCCGACAGGACCTATGGCTACACCTTC
TRBJ2-7 | - | - | TRBV10-3 | CAISESKAGLAYEQYF | TGTGCCATCAGTGAGTCAAAGGCAGGGTTGGCCTACGAGCAGTACTTC
TRBJ2-5 | TRBD2 | - | TRBV7-6 | CASSLAVPGGQETQYF | TGTGCCAGCAGCTTAGCGGTCCCCGGGGGGCAAGAGACCCAGTACTTC
TRBJ2-7 | - | - | TRBV7-2 | CASSPRPLLSYEQYF | TGTGCCAGCAGCCCCCGCCCCCTCCTCTCCTACGAGCAGTACTTC
TRBJ2-1 | TRBD1 | - | TRBV12-5 | CASGSRDRGNNEQFF | TGTGCTAGTGGTTCCCGGGACAGGGGAAACAATGAGCAGTTCTTC
TRBJ1-1 | TRBD1 | - | TRBV5-5 | CASSLGPTGYGAAFF | TGTGCCAGCAGCTTGGGCCCGACAGGGTACGGAGCGGCTTTCTTT
TRBJ2-7 | TRBD2 | - | TRBV7-6 | CASQKTSGYEQYF | TGTGCCAGCCAAAAGACTAGCGGATACGAGCAGTACTTC
TRBJ1-5 | - | - | TRBV4-3 | CASSQEIGPYQPQHF | TGCGCCAGCAGCCAAGAAATTGGTCCTTATCAGCCCCAGCATTTT
TRBJ1-1 | - | once | TRBV5-5 | CASSLAGTSNRGAFF | TGTGCCAGCAGCTTGGCTGGGACTTCCAACCGCGGCGCTTTCTTT
TRBJ2-5 | - | - | TRBV13 | CASSSRTALQETQYF | TGTGCCAGCAGCTCCCGGACGGCACTCCAAGAGACCCAGTACTTC
TRBJ1-5 | - | - | TRBV6-6 | CASRYTADQPQHF | TGTGCCAGCAGATATACCGCTGATCAGCCCCAGCATTTT
TRBJ1-5 | - | few | TRBV28 | CASKSRRNNQPQHF | TGTGCCAGCAAGTCTCGCAGAAATAATCAGCCCCAGCATTTT
TRBJ1-2 | - | - | TRBV9 | CASSLRVDYGYTF | TGTGCCAGCAGCCTGAGGGTGGACTATGGCTACACCTTC
TRBJ2-3 | TRBD1 | - | TRBV7-2 | CASSLTGVFADTQYF | TGTGCCAGCAGCCTCACAGGGGTGTTCGCAGATACGCAGTATTTT
TRBJ2-1 | TRBD2 | - | TRBV19 | CASRRSGGSYNEQFF | TGTGCCAGTCGAAGGTCCGGGGGGTCCTACAATGAGCAGTTCTTC
TRBJ2-1 | TRBD2 | - | TRBV2 | CASSEASGRNEQFF | TGTGCCAGCAGTGAGGCTAGCGGGAGGAATGAGCAGTTCTTC
TRBJ2-5 | TRBD1 | - | TRBV5-1 | CASSEGQGRWETQYF | TGCGCCAGCAGCGAAGGACAGGGGAGGTGGGAGACCCAGTACTTC
TRBJ2-7 | - | - | TRBV18 | CASSPTMDPSEQYF | TGTGCCAGCTCACCGACTATGGATCCGTCCGAGCAGTACTTC
TRBJ2-7 | - | - | TRBV7-2 | CASSLDPGQLYEQYF | TGTGCCAGCAGCTTAGATCCAGGACAGCTCTACGAGCAGTACTTC
TRBJ2-6 | TRBD1 | - | TRBV19 | CASSIARDRAAGANVLTF | TGTGCCAGTAGTATTGCTAGGGACAGGGCCGCTGGGGCCAACGTCCTGACTTTC
TRBJ1-2 | TRBD1 | many | TRBV6-5 | CASSLGQHTNYGYTF | TGTGCCAGCAGCTTGGGACAGCACACTAACTATGGCTACACCTTC
TRBJ1-3 | - | - | TRBV18 | CASSPRGAAADTIYF | TGTGCCAGCTCACCACGCGGAGCGGCGGCGGACACCATATATTTT
TRBJ1-6 | TRBD1 | - | TRBV5-4 | CASSFRDRVYSPLHF | TGTGCCAGCAGCTTCCGGGACAGGGTTTATTCACCCCTCCACTTT
TRBJ2-5 | - | - | TRBV5-8 | CASSLRVATQYF | TGTGCCAGCAGCTTGAGAGTGGCGACCCAGTACTTC
TRBJ2-7 | TRBD2 | - | TRBV9 | CASSLAGGPSDEQYF | TGTGCCAGCAGCCTAGCGGGAGGGCCTTCTGACGAGCAGTACTTC
TRBJ1-2 | TRBD1 | - | TRBV9 | CASSAGRGQIYGYTF | TGTGCCAGCAGTGCCGGTCGGGGACAGATCTATGGCTACACCTTC
TRBJ2-6 | TRBD1 | once | TRBV18 | CASSRMGRTGDVSGANVLTF | TGTGCCAGCTCACGGATGGGGCGGACAGGGGACGTCTCTGGGGCCAACGTCCTGACTTTC
TRBJ1-2 | - | - | TRBV29-1 | CSGGEGSLGHGYTF | TGCAGCGGCGGGGAGGGGTCTTTGGGGCATGGCTACACCTTC
TRBJ2-3 | - | - | TRBV10-3 | CAIRAQGQRTDTQYF | TGTGCCATCAGGGCACAGGGTCAGCGCACAGATACGCAGTATTTT
TRBJ1-4 | - | - | TRBV7-9 | CASSVNAVGPSLFF | TGTGCCAGCAGCGTAAATGCAGTTGGTCCCTCACTGTTTTTT
TRBJ2-5 | - | - | TRBV10-3 | CAISEGGGWTQYF | TGTGCCATCAGTGAAGGGGGAGGTTGGACCCAGTACTTC
TRBJ2-5 | - | - | TRBV5-5 | CASRGASRETQYF | TGTGCCAGCCGAGGGGCTAGTCGGGAGACCCAGTACTTC
TRBJ1-2 | TRBD1 | - | TRBV5-1 | CASSLGGGSRVYGYTF | TGCGCCAGCAGCTTGGGAGGGGGCTCGAGGGTGTATGGCTACACCTTC
TRBJ2-1 | - | - | TRBV5-1 | CASRFEPHEQFF | TGCGCCAGCAGGTTTGAACCGCATGAGCAGTTCTTC
TRBJ2-3 | - | - | TRBV5-1 | CASSLDSAGDTQYF | TGCGCCAGCAGCTTGGACTCCGCAGGTGATACGCAGTATTTT
TRBJ2-3 | TRBD1 | few | TRBV4-3 | CASSSGQGGTDTQYF | TGCGCCAGCAGCTCGGGACAGGGGGGCACAGATACGCAGTATTTT
TRBJ1-3 | - | - | TRBV7-2 | CASSSSQGPGNTIYF | TGTGCCAGCAGCTCCTCACAGGGACCTGGAAACACCATATATTTT
TRBJ2-5 | - | - | TRBV5-1 | CASRGQTGIQETQYF | TGCGCCAGCAGAGGCCAAACAGGGATACAAGAGACCCAGTACTTC
TRBJ2-2 | TRBD1 | - | TRBV4-1 | CASSQATGTGGLTGELFF | TGCGCCAGCAGCCAAGCCACAGGGACAGGTGGACTCACCGGGGAGCTGTTTTTT
TRBJ1-1 | - | - | TRBV15 | CATSRDRVWGEAFF | TGTGCCACCAGCAGAGATAGGGTTTGGGGTGAAGCTTTCTTT
TRBJ2-3 | - | once | TRBV7-9 | CASRLTDTQYF | TGTGCCAGCCGTCTCACAGATACGCAGTATTTT
TRBJ2-7 | - | - | TRBV6-1 | CASSERLLLFYEQYF | TGTGCCAGCAGTGAGCGGCTCCTCCTCTTCTACGAGCAGTACTTC
TRBJ2-5 | TRBD2 | once | TRBV19 | CASSTQASGRETQYF | TGTGCCAGTAGCACCCAGGCTAGCGGGAGAGAGACCCAGTACTTC
TRBJ1-2 | TRBD1 | - | TRBV19 | CASSAVEAGGDYGYTF | TGTGCCAGTAGCGCCGTGGAGGCAGGGGGAGACTATGGCTACACCTTC
TRBJ2-7 | TRBD1 | - | TRBV5-1 | CASSLDGQGYYEQYF | TGCGCCAGCAGCTTGGATGGACAGGGATATTACGAGCAGTACTTC
TRBJ2-6 | - | - | TRBV4-2 | CASSLQGHLTGANVLTF | TGTGCCAGCAGCCTCCAGGGGCATTTGACTGGGGCCAACGTCCTGACTTTC
TRBJ2-2 | - | - | TRBV7-3 | CASSLGYTGELFF | TGTGCCAGCAGCTTAGGGTATACCGGGGAGCTGTTTTTT
TRBJ1-4 | - | - | TRBV5-1 | CASSGRFNEKLFF | TGCGCCAGCAGCGGGAGGTTTAATGAAAAACTGTTTTTT
TRBJ1-5 | TRBD1 | - | TRBV7-2 | CASSFSGTGNQPQHF | TGTGCCAGCAGCTTTTCCGGGACAGGGAATCAGCCCCAGCATTTT
TRBJ2-5 | TRBD2 | - | TRBV18 | CASSLGGEETQYF | TGTGCCAGCTCACTGGGGGGGGAAGAGACCCAGTACTTC
TRBJ1-5 | - | - | TRBV6-5 | CASSQEGWNQPQHF | TGTGCCAGCAGTCAGGAGGGTTGGAATCAGCCCCAGCATTTT
TRBJ2-2 | TRBD1 | - | TRBV5-6 | CASSTGQGAHTGELFF | TGTGCCAGCAGCACCGGACAGGGGGCGCACACCGGGGAGCTGTTTTTT
TRBJ2-4 | - | once | TRBV7-8 | CASSKTGLGKNIQYF | TGTGCCAGCAGCAAAACAGGGTTAGGCAAAAACATTCAGTACTTC
TRBJ2-2 | TRBD2 | - | TRBV4-3 | CASSIGAGAGELFF | TGCGCCAGCAGCATAGGGGCGGGGGCCGGGGAGCTGTTTTTT
TRBJ2-3 | TRBD2 | - | TRBV4-2 | CASSQGTSGSDTQYF | TGTGCCAGCAGCCAAGGGACTAGCGGGTCAGATACGCAGTATTTT
TRBJ1-4 | - | - | TRBV28 | CASTEEGGVNEKLFF | TGTGCCAGCACCGAGGAGGGGGGGGTGAATGAAAAACTGTTTTTT
TRBJ2-5 | TRBD1 | - | TRBV2 | CALSGGETQYF | TGTGCCCTATCAGGGGGAGAGACCCAGTACTTC
TRBJ1-6 | - | - | TRBV6-5 | CASSYSGRPSNSPLHF | TGTGCCAGCAGTTACTCGGGCAGGCCCTCCAATTCACCCCTCCACTTT